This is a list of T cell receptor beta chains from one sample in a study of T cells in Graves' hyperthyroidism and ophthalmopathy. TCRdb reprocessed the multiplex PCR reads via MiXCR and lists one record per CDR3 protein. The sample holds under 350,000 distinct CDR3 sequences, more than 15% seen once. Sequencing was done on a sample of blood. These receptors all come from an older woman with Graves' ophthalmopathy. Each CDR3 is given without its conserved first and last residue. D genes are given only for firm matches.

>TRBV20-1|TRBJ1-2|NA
SARDLWAGTNYGYT
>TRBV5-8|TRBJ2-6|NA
ASTEVVGFGANVLT
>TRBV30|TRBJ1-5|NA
AWSVAAGEYQPQH
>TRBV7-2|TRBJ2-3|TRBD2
ASSYTSGGAGDTQY
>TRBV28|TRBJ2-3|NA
ASSPQGSTDTQY
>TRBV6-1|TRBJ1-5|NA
ASSGRGSNSNQPQH
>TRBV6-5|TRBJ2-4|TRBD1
ASSYYHRGYGKNIQY
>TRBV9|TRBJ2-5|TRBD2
ASSVASGGIQETQY
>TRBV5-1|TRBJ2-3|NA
ASSPPLSTDTQY
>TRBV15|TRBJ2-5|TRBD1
ATSGGTGGGETQY
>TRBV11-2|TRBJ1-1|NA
ASSSTIGGTEAF
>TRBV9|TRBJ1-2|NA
ASSELGGVYGYT
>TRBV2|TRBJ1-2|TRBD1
ASRRDRYNGYT
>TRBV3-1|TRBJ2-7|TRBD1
ASSQGQGGSYEQY
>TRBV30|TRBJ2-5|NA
AWSYGGAETQY
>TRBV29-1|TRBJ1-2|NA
SVAGGDGYT
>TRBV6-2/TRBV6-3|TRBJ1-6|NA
ASSYGGAGSPLH
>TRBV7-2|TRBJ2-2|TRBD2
ASSFDGLAGAINTGELF
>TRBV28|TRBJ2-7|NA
ASVQGLPSYEQY
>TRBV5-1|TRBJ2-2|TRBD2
ASSSRLAGTNTGELF
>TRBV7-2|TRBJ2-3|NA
ASSDTWNTQY
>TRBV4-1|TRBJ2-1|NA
ASSQDRWGNNEQF
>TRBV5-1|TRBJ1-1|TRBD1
ASSLLQGTNTKAF
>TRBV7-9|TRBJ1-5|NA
ASSSVNQPQH
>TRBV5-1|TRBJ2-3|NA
ASSGLADSDTQY
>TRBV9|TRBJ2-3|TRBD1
ASSVEGATFYTQY
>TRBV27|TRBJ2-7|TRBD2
ASSLEGLAGVRYEQY
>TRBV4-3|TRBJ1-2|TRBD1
ASSQDLSRGFLGYT
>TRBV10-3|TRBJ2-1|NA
AIRPRGGGEQF
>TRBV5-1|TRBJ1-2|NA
ANSLSAGLGGGYT
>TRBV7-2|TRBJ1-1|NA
ASSLASGKAF
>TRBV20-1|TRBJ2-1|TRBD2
SARDMGLAGQF
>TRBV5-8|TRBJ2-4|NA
ASSFLLWY
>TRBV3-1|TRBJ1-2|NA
ASSLRTTADGNYGYT
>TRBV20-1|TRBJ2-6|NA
SASTQSISGANVLT
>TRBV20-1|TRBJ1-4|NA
SAILAAKGNEKLF
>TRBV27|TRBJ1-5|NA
ASSFIGGTGQPQH
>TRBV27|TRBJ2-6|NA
ASSLLSPQSGANVLT
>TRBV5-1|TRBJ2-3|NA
ASSFGAGDTQY
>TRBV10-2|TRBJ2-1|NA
ASGYNEQF
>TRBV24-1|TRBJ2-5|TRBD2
ATSDSGRAGETQY
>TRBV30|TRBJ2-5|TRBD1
AWIQGAGETQY
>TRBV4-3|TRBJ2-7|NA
ASSQESLASYEQY
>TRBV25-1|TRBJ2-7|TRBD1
ASSPLDRDEQY
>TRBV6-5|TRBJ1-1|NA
ASSYQGRGTEAF
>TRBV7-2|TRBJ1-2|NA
ASSPAGRPGESYT
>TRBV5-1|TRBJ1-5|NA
ASARGGQRNQPQH
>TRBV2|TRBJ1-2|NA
ASREGRNYGYT
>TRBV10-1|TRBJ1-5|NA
ASSECRFRGSRPIIKNQPQH
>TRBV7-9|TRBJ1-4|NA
ASSLGQGQLF
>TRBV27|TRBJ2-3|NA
ASSITRTDTQY
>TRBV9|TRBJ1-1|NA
ASKGLLNTEAF
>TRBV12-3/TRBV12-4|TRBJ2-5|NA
ASGLASQETQY